The entry that follows covers one TCR beta chain sequence. Method: immunoSEQ multiplex PCR; TCRdb's copy keeps in-frame clones and lacks some. This sample has 250,000 or so clones, with about 91% found just once. The CDR3 loop spans 15 amino acids. Germline values: CDR1 MGHRA, CDR2 YSYEKL. Losses at the gene ends were 4 bases for V and 7 bases for J; bases not matched to a gene: 6. This entry comes from a study of blood T cell repertoires in COVID-19. The receptor was derived from a woman in her thirties or forties with acute COVID-19. Sequenced sample: PBMCs or T cells enriched from blood (not recorded which). V gene TRBV4-1 combines with J gene TRBJ1-5, with TRBD1 identical over 11 bases. The CDR3 nucleotides are TGCGCCAGCAGCCCCGGGACAGGGGGTCTCCAGCCCCAGCATTTT. Its translation: CASSPGTGGLQPQHF.